The 5 T cell receptor beta chains below were found in one sample sequenced in a study of human T cells and chemical hapten exposure. The time point is: patch test 1, 2 weeks after DPC sensitization. This sample's treatment: therapeutic diphenylcyclopropenone sensitization with weekly scalp DPC. TCRdb ran MiXCR on the RACE reads and lists one entry per CDR3 protein. The repertoire includes 100,000 or so distinct CDR3 sequences, roughly 9.6% of them detected once, and approximately 4% sits in the top ten. The specimen comprised whole blood, sampled in connection with sensitization to the hapten diphenylcyclopropenone (DPC). Source of these receptors: a woman between 35 and 50 years old with alopecia areata. Some clones in this sample may be carry-over from other donors' samples.

This chain links TRBV5-6 with TRBJ1-6; D might be TRBD1 (6 bases). The CDR3 has 16 residues. The V and J ends lost 4 bases and 9 bases respectively, with 20 bases between them. Germline V gene sequence: CDR1 SGHDT, CDR2 YYEEEE. The CDR3 reads CASSLRVGGRGSPLHF. DNA of the CDR3: TGTGCCAGCAGCCTCCGGGTCGGGGGGCGAGGTTCACCCCTCCACTTT.

The sample holds a few counts of this clonotype. CDR3 nucleotides: TGTGCCAGCAGTTTCAAGGGGGGCCAGCAGTTCTTC. Its translation: CASSFKGGQQFF. The chain links TRBV12-3 or TRBV12-4 to TRBJ2-1, with D tentatively TRBD1 or TRBD2 (6 bases each). The CDR3 length is 12 residues. V was trimmed by 3 bases and J by 11 bases, leaving 11 bases between them.

This clonotype has only a few counts. The chain couples TRBV5-1 to TRBJ1-1, with a tentative D call TRBD1 (6 bases). The CDR3 totals 15 residues. The V end was cut by 3 bases, the J end by 1 base, with 13 bases between. In germline, CDR1 is SGHRS, CDR2 YFSETQ. This CDR3 is CASSSSRGPNTEAFF. The CDR3 nucleotides are TGCGCCAGCAGCTCCTCTCGGGGGCCGAACACTGAAGCTTTCTTT.

J is TRBJ1-5 and V is TRBV18; D is possibly TRBD1 (5 bases). The CDR3 runs to 15 residues. Germline V CDR1 and CDR2: KGHSH, LQKENI. V lost 1 base, J lost 5 bases, and 12 bases lay in between. As DNA, the CDR3 is TGTGCCAGCTCACCACTGGCCAGGGTGGATCAGCCCCAGCATTTT. Translating gives CASSPLARVDQPQHF.

This clonotype was seen a handful of times. The gene calls are TRBV12-3 or TRBV12-4 and TRBJ2-7; TRBD2 matches at 10 bases. There are 14 residues in the CDR3. V trimming: 5 bases; J trimming: 6 bases; junction bases outside the gene matches: 7. The CDR3 coding sequence is TGTGCCAGCAGTCCCCTAGCGGGAGTAGGCGAGCAGTACTTC. Translating gives CASSPLAGVGEQYF.